This TCR beta chain was sequenced during a study of identical twins. Germline CDR1 and CDR2: SQVTM and ANQGSEA. The CDR3 has 13 amino acids. Losses at the gene ends were 2 bases for V and 5 bases for J; bases not matched to a gene: 5. Template switching created a universal primer site, and the cDNA included unique molecular identifiers. From the 5' RACE reads, TCRdb called clonotypes with MiXCR, one entry per CDR3 protein. The sample holds under 900,000 distinct CDR3 sequences, 15% to 20% seen once. This clonotype was recorded a few times. The same data also contributed to another study, on T cells expressing NK-cell markers. That study reports: Beta-chain profiling covered CD3+CD56+NKG2C+, CD3+CD56+NKG2C- and CD3+CD56-NKG2C+ sorted subsets. The contribution of dominant NKG2C+ clonotypes to CD8+ T cells in five to seven donors was about 1.0-8%.

Sequencing was performed on PBMCs. This chain links TRBV29-1 with TRBJ2-5; 7 bases fit TRBD1. This TCR was recovered from a woman aged 18-29 years in good health. CDR3 amino acids: CSVERGGEETQYF. DNA of the CDR3: TGCAGCGTTGAAAGAGGGGGCGAGGAGACCCAGTACTTC.